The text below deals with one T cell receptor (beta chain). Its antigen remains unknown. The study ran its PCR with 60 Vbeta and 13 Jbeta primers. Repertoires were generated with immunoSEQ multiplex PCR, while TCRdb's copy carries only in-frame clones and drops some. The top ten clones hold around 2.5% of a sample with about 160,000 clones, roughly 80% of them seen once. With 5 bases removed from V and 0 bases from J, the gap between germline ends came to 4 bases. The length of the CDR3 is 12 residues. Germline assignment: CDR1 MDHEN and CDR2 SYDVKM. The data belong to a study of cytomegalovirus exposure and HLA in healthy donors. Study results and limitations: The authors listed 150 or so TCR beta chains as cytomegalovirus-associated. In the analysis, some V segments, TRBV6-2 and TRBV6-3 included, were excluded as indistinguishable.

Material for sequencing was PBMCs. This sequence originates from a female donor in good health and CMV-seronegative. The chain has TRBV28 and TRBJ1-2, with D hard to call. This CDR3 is CASSIANYGYTF. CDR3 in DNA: TGTGCCAGCAGTATAGCTAACTATGGCTACACCTTC.